What follows describes a single T cell receptor (beta chain). Antigen unknown. This specimen comes from a study of siplizumab effects on memory and regulatory T cells. Repertoires were generated with immunoSEQ multiplex PCR, while TCRdb's copy carries only in-frame clones and drops some. The sample shows roughly 70,000 clones, 93% of them seen only once. Findings and limits, study-wide: There was no confirmation of the suppressive function of proliferating Tregs from siplizumab cultures.

Germline V CDR1 and CDR2: SGHNT, YYREEE (reference sequence). V lost 0 bases to trimming and J lost 7 bases, with 5 bases between them. The CDR3 covers 12 residues. The sequencing input was CD8+ T cells sorted from blood. This sequence was found in a human donor in good health. This chain uses TRBV5-4 with TRBJ1-5; D is unresolved. In DNA form, the CDR3 reads TGTGCCAGCAGCTTGGCGGGGCAGCCCCAGCATTTT. It codes for CASSLAGQPQHF.